This is a list of T cell receptor beta chains from one sample in a study of OX40 agonist ivuxolimab in advanced cancers. This table comes from immunoSEQ multiplex PCR, and its TCRdb copy is limited to in-frame clones, with some not included. The data hold tens of thousands of clones, with 84% observed a single time. Sequenced material: CD4+ or CD8+ T cells sorted from blood, taken in a trial of the OX40 agonist ivuxolimab. The receptors here all came from an adult with an advanced solid tumor such as melanoma, head and neck, liver or kidney cancer. CDR3s include the opening cysteine and the closing phenylalanine or tryptophan. The order of the fields is clone size, D gene, V gene, J gene, CDR3 DNA, CDR3 protein. A D gene is named only where the DNA matches it firmly. Size tells how often a clone was seen (once, few, many) or the class of an expanded clone, and some rows leave it out.

>.|.|TRBV5-4|TRBJ1-1
TGTGCCAGCAGCCGACAGATGAACACTGAAGCTTTCTTT
CASSRQMNTEAFF
>.|.|TRBV5-1|TRBJ2-3
TGCGCCAGCAGCTTGGACGGCAGTAACACAGATACGCAGTATTTT
CASSLDGSNTDTQYF
>.|.|TRBV6-6|TRBJ2-4
TGTGCCAGCAGTTATCTGGACAGACTAGCCAAAAACATTCAGTACTTC
CASSYLDRLAKNIQYF
>.|.|TRBV10-3|TRBJ2-2
TGTGCCATCAGTCGTGGGACGAACACCGGGGAGCTGTTTTTT
CAISRGTNTGELFF
>.|TRBD2|TRBV28|TRBJ2-2
TGTGCCAGCAGTTTAGCGGGAGGTAGAGCCGGGGAGCTGTTTTTT
CASSLAGGRAGELFF
>.|.|TRBV7-3|TRBJ2-5
TGTGCCAGCAGCTTAACCGCCTGTAATAGCGCGGGAGAGACCCAGTACTTC
CASSLTACNSAGETQYF
>few|TRBD1|TRBV18|TRBJ1-2
TGTGCCAGCTCACCGGACAGGAACTATGGCTACACCTTC
CASSPDRNYGYTF
>.|.|TRBV7-9|TRBJ1-5
TGTGCCAGCAGCTTAGCGACTAGCAATCAGCCCCAGCATTTT
CASSLATSNQPQHF
>.|TRBD2|TRBV5-8|TRBJ2-3
TGTGCCAGCAGCCCGACTAGCGGACACTCCACAGATACGCAGTATTTT
CASSPTSGHSTDTQYF
>.|.|TRBV28|TRBJ2-5
TGTGCCAGCAGTGCATCAGGGGCAGAGACCCAGTACTTC
CASSASGAETQYF
>.|.|TRBV9|TRBJ2-1
TGTGCCAGCAGCGGAAAGACAGGACCGGGCTCCTACAATGAGCAGTTCTTC
CASSGKTGPGSYNEQFF
>.|TRBD2|TRBV7-9|TRBJ2-3
TGTGCCAGCAGCTTACCCCCCCGAAGCCGGGGGGGGGTTGGTACGCAGTATTTT
CASSLPPRSRGGVGTQYF
>many|TRBD1|TRBV27|TRBJ1-1
TGTGCCAGCAGCCGAGGACAGGGGATACGGAGGAACACTGAAGCTTTCTTT
CASSRGQGIRRNTEAFF